This T cell receptor (beta chain) emerged from a study of CD8 T cells in ankylosing spondylitis. Using quantitative 5'-RACE with molecular barcodes, the authors made TCR beta libraries. TCRdb called the 5' RACE reads again in MiXCR, with one record for every CDR3 protein. Of 350,000 to 450,000 distinct CDR3 sequences listed, 20% to 25% are singletons. The CDR3 is 14 residues long. V shed 1 base and J 6 bases; nucleotides not matched to a gene: 4. The germline CDR1 and CDR2 sequences are DFQATT and SNEGSKA (reference sequence). This clonotype has just a few counts. Its cognate antigen is unknown. The study's findings and limits: Within matched ankylosing spondylitis synovial fluid, disease-linked clones were reportedly significantly enriched. In ankylosing spondylitis blood, a motif of about 8 highly homologous TCR beta variants appeared characteristic.

The J gene is TRBJ2-7, the V gene TRBV20-1; 12 nucleotides align to TRBD2. The source of this sequence is a male donor with ankylosing spondylitis or in good health (not recorded which). The material sequenced was blood, either unsorted or a sorted T cell fraction (not recorded which). CDR3 DNA: TGCAGTGCTAGAGGACCTAGCGGGAGGGTCGAGCAGTACTTC. Translation: CSARGPSGRVEQYF.